This T cell receptor (beta chain) is from a study of blood T cell repertoires in COVID-19. The protocol was immunoSEQ multiplex PCR, while the TCRdb copy is restricted to in-frame clones and leaves out a portion. The sample holds roughly 100,000 clones; 75% to 95% are singletons and the top ten take around 4%. Germline V CDR1 and CDR2: LNHDA, SQIVND (reference sequence). Unmatched junction bases numbered 4, after V lost 4 bases and J lost 4 bases. There are 15 residues in the CDR3. The origin of this receptor is a woman aged 45-65 years in a cohort sampled during active COVID-19. This chain uses TRBV19 with TRBJ1-4; TRBD1 agrees at 9 bases. Sample: peripheral blood. CDR3 sequence: CASSTLGQGNEKLFF. DNA of the CDR3: TGTGCCAGTAGTACTTTGGGACAGGGTAATGAAAAACTGTTTTTT.